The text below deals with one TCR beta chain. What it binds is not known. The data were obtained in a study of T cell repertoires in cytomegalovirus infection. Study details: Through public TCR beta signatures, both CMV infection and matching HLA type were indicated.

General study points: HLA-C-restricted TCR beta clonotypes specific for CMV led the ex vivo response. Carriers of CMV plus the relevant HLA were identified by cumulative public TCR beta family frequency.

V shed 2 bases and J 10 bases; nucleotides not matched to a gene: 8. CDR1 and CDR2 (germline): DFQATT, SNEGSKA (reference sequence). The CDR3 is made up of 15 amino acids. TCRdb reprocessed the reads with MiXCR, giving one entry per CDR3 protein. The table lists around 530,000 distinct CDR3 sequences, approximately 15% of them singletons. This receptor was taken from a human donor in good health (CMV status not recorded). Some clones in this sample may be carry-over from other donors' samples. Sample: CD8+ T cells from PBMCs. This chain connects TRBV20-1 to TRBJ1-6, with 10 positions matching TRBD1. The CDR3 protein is CSARRSGQGRSPLHF. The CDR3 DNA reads TGCAGTGCTAGACGGTCGGGACAGGGGAGATCACCCCTCCACTTT.